This TCR beta chain stems from a study of cytomegalovirus exposure and HLA in healthy donors. Whole-study results and caveats: The records held CMV serostatus as the only immune exposure information. Being indistinguishable, some V segments were excluded, TRBV6-2 and TRBV6-3 among them. Within an earlier analysis, most TCR beta V segments proved productive either about 87% or about 30% of the time. The number of N-insertions in an Asian-associated ancestry cluster was reportedly below the approximately 680-donor mean in a later analysis.

PCR used 60 Vbeta primers and 13 Jbeta primers. Profiling relied on immunoSEQ multiplex PCR, and the TCRdb table lists in-frame clones only, not all of them. The sample carries more than 85,000 clones, around 74% recorded once. Remarks on this clone: The antigen is undetermined.

Germline V gene data show CDR1 as MNHEY and CDR2 as SMNVEV (reference sequence). V shed 9 bases and J shed 2 bases, with 12 bases lying between them. The CDR3 loop spans 13 amino acids. Material for sequencing was PBMCs. This rearrangement joins TRBV27 to TRBJ2-3; D not resolved. This sequence was found in a male donor in good health and CMV-seropositive. The CDR3, as DNA: TGTGCCAGTTCCCCGGTATACACAGATACGCAGTATTTT. Translated: CASSPVYTDTQYF.